The 30 T cell receptor beta chains given below trace back to one sample, sequenced in a study of cytomegalovirus exposure and HLA in healthy donors. Primers included in the PCR were 60 Vbeta and 13 Jbeta primers. Profiled with immunoSEQ multiplex PCR; TCRdb holds only in-frame clones, not every one. The sample includes tens of thousands of clones, less than 85% of them seen just once. Sequenced input: PBMCs. The receptor set was obtained from a woman aged 50 to 60 in good health and CMV-seronegative.

This clone turned up a few times. V usage is TRBV28 and J usage is TRBJ1-5; D may be TRBD1 (6 bases). The CDR3 is 14 amino acids. The germline gives CDR1 MDHEN, CDR2 SYDVKM. V lost 3 bases to trimming and J lost 6 bases, with 12 bases between them. CDR3 protein: CASSFHQGSQPQHF. The CDR3 DNA sequence: TGTGCCAGCAGTTTCCACCAGGGGAGTCAGCCCCAGCATTTT.

This chain uses TRBV4-3 with TRBJ1-1; D remains ambiguous. V was cut by 0 bases and J by 11 bases, with 13 bases left in between. Germline CDR1 reads LGHNA; CDR2 reads YSLEER. The CDR3 runs 13 residues. The CDR3 loop reads CASSQEKQLAAFF. CDR3 DNA: TGCGCCAGCAGCCAAGAAAAACAGCTGGCGGCTTTCTTT.

J is TRBJ2-7 and V is TRBV18; weak D call: TRBD2 (6 bases). CDR1 and CDR2 (germline): KGHSH, LQKENI. There are 13 residues in the CDR3. V was cut by 3 bases and J by 5 bases, with 11 bases left in between. This chain's CDR3 is CASSPLRGNEQYV. CDR3 in DNA: TGTGCCAGCTCACCCCTACGGGGGAACGAGCAGTACGTC.

The J gene is TRBJ1-2, the V gene TRBV28; D perhaps matches TRBD1 (6 bases). Trimming pared 6 bases from V and 3 bases from J, leaving 14 bases between. This CDR3 has 14 residues. Per germline, CDR1 MDHEN and CDR2 SYDVKM. In nucleotides, the CDR3 is TGTGCCAGCAGCCCATGGGGGCATGACTATGGCTACACCTTC. Protein product: CASSPWGHDYGYTF.

J is TRBJ2-5 and V is TRBV5-1; TRBD2 aligns across 9 bases. CDR3 size: 14 residues. CDR1 is SGHRS, CDR2 YFSETQ, per germline. With 5 bases clipped from V and 4 bases from J, the junction kept 6 bases outside the gene matches. CDR3: CASSRGGATETQYF. The CDR3 DNA reads as TGCGCCAGCAGTCGCGGGGGGGCCACAGAGACCCAGTACTTC.

The chain joins TRBV5-8 to TRBJ2-1; the match to TRBD2 covers 7 bases. There are 16 residues in the CDR3. Looked up from germline, CDR1 is SGHTS and CDR2 is YDEGEE. Losses at the gene ends were 0 bases for V and 9 bases for J; bases not matched to a gene: 12. The CDR3 protein is CASSLGLAFGIGEQFF. The CDR3 DNA follows: TGTGCCAGCAGCTTGGGACTAGCCTTCGGGATCGGTGAGCAGTTCTTC.

The chain carries TRBV7-9 and TRBJ1-5; D may be TRBD1 (6 bases). In germline, CDR1 is SEHNR, CDR2 FQNEAQ (reference sequence). This CDR3 contains 14 residues. The V gene lost 6 bases and the J gene lost 3 bases, with 12 bases spanning the gap. This CDR3 is CASSSDRTNQPQHF. CDR3 in DNA: TGTGCCAGCAGTTCCGACAGGACCAATCAGCCCCAGCATTTT.

The chain employs TRBV30 and TRBJ1-2, with no clear D. V lost 2 bases to trimming and J lost 4 bases, with 11 bases between them. Germline values: CDR1 GTSNPN, CDR2 SVGIG (reference sequence). The CDR3 sequence is 13 residues long. CDR3 coding DNA: TGTGCCTGGAGTAATACCAGGTTCTATGGCTACACCTTC. Translation: CAWSNTRFYGYTF.

The chain is built from TRBV7-9 and TRBJ1-2; 7 bases match TRBD1. The CDR3 has 14 amino acids. Looked up from germline, CDR1 is SEHNR and CDR2 is FQNEAQ (reference sequence). J was trimmed by 4 bases and V by 5 bases; bases with no gene match: 7. CDR3 DNA sequence: TGTGCCAGCAGCCCCCGACAGGGACTCTATGGCTACACCTTC. It yields the protein CASSPRQGLYGYTF.

This clone was found a few times. V and J are TRBV28 and TRBJ2-1, with 10 positions matching TRBD2. Germline values: CDR1 MDHEN, CDR2 SYDVKM. Losses at the gene ends were 2 bases for V and 8 bases for J; bases not matched to a gene: 6. The CDR3 covers 15 residues. The CDR3 DNA follows: TGTGCCAGCAGTTTAAGGCTAGCGGGAGCTCATGAGCAGTTCTTC. Protein product: CASSLRLAGAHEQFF. Full variable domain (rest looked up from reference TRBV28 and TRBJ2-1): DVKVTQSSRYLVKRTGEKVFLECVQDMDHENMFWYRQDPGLGLRLIYFSYDVKMKEKGDIPEGYSVSREKKERFSLILESASTNQTSMYLCASSLRLAGAHEQFFGPGTRLTVL.

This chain joins TRBV7-9 and TRBJ2-1; 11 nucleotides align to TRBD2. The V and J ends lost 6 bases and 5 bases, in that order; junction bases with no gene match: 9. Per the germline V gene, CDR1 is SEHNR and CDR2 is FQNEAQ (reference sequence). The CDR3 totals 16 residues. CDR3 region: CASRPVAGGPHNEQFF. The CDR3 DNA is TGTGCCAGCAGGCCCGTAGCGGGGGGGCCCCACAATGAGCAGTTCTTC. Full variable domain (remainder filled in from reference TRBV7-9 and TRBJ2-1): DTGVSQNPRHKITKRGQNVTFRCDPISEHNRLYWYRQTLGQGPEFLTYFQNEAQLEKSRLLSDRFSAERPKGSFSTLEIQRTEQGDSAMYLCASRPVAGGPHNEQFFGPGTRLTVL.

The CDR3 bases are TGCGCCAGCAGTTCACAGGGAACCATGTTAGGCAATCAGCCCCAGCATTTT. This sequence encodes CASSSQGTMLGNQPQHF. The chain uses TRBV10-1 and TRBJ1-5; D might be TRBD1 (6 bases). The CDR3 covers 17 residues. V was pared by 5 bases and J by 2 bases, with 19 bases between. Germline V gives CDR1 WNHNN, CDR2 SYGVQD (reference sequence).

This chain uses TRBV19 with TRBJ1-4, with 9 bases aligning to TRBD1. Germline V gives CDR1 LNHDA, CDR2 SQIVND (reference sequence). V dropped 4 bases and J dropped 10; count of bases not matched to a gene: 10. The CDR3 length is 15 residues. CDR3 residues: CASSRSEEQGAKLFF. As DNA, the CDR3 is TGTGCCAGTAGTAGGTCGGAGGAACAGGGGGCAAAACTGTTTTTT.

This clone has more than one count but fewer than ten. The chain is built from TRBV19 and TRBJ1-5; a possible D gene is TRBD1 (6 bases). CDR1 LNHDA and CDR2 SQIVND come from the germline V gene (reference sequence). The V end was cut by 9 bases, the J end by 0 bases, with 15 bases between. The CDR3 covers 15 residues. CDR3 sequence: CASDIQGYSNQPQHF. CDR3 DNA sequence: TGTGCCAGCGATATACAGGGCTATAGCAATCAGCCCCAGCATTTT.

This chain connects TRBV7-8 to TRBJ2-7; 13 bases align to TRBD2. Trimming cost V 4 bases and J 0 bases; bases outside gene matches: 6. This CDR3 comprises 17 residues. In germline, CDR1 is SGHVS, CDR2 FQNEAQ. The CDR3 bases are TGTGCCAGCAGCTACACTAGCGGGAGGGGTAGCTCCTACGAGCAGTACTTC. This gives the protein CASSYTSGRGSSYEQYF.

The V and J genes are TRBV27 and TRBJ1-1; TRBD1 aligns across 9 bases. V lost 5 bases and J lost 0; bases outside the gene matches: 4. The germline V gene has CDR1 MNHEY and CDR2 SMNVEV (reference sequence). The CDR3 extends over 15 amino acids. The CDR3 coding sequence is TGTGCCAGCAGTGGGACAGGGAGTATGAACACTGAAGCTTTCTTT. This sequence encodes CASSGTGSMNTEAFF.

The CDR3 region has the DNA TGTGCCAGCAGCGAGGGAGTTAACACCGGGGAGCTGTTTTTT. Amino acid sequence: CASSEGVNTGELFF. The chain employs TRBV11-1 and TRBJ2-2; D possibly corresponds to TRBD2 (5 bases). The CDR3 is 14 residues long. V was clipped by 5 bases and J by 2 bases, with 9 bases between them. The germline gives CDR1 SGHAT, CDR2 FQDESV (reference sequence).

This clone appeared once. The chain uses TRBV14 and TRBJ1-4, with D perhaps matching TRBD1 (6 bases). Germline V gene lookup returns CDR1 SGHDN and CDR2 FVKESK. This CDR3 spans 13 amino acids. V was clipped by 2 bases and J by 14 bases, with 15 bases between them. The CDR3 DNA follows: TGTGCCAGCAGCCAAACTCCAGGGGCGGCCCTGTTTTTT. The encoded protein is CASSQTPGAALFF.

The chain recombines TRBV6-1 with TRBJ2-3, with 9 positions matching TRBD1. The CDR3 is 16 amino acids. CDR1 is MNHNS, CDR2 SASEGT, per germline. The V segment lost 4 bases and the J segment 1 base; nucleotides outside the gene matches: 6. The CDR3 DNA follows: TGTGCCAGCAGTGGAACAGGGGGCGCGGGCACAGATACGCAGTATTTT. Residues: CASSGTGGAGTDTQYF.

The CDR3 DNA is TGTGCCAGCAGATGGGGGAGGCCTGAAGCTTTCTTT. Protein sequence: CASRWGRPEAFF. The chain is built from TRBV6-7 and TRBJ1-1, with D possibly matching TRBD1 (5 bases). TRBV6-7 is an open reading frame whose function is uncertain. The CDR3 spans 12 residues. V lost 6 bases and J lost 6, with 11 bases in between.

V and J are TRBV11-2 and TRBJ1-3; 8 nucleotides match TRBD1. This CDR3 contains 15 residues. Germline V gives CDR1 SGHAT, CDR2 FQNNGV. V trimming: 5 bases; J trimming: 4 bases; junction bases outside the gene matches: 7. CDR3 residues: CASSQTGQGGNTIYF. The CDR3 DNA sequence: TGTGCCAGCAGCCAGACCGGACAGGGCGGAAACACCATATATTTT. The full variable domain, with the rest looked up from reference TRBV11-2 and TRBJ1-3, is EAGVAQSPRYKIIEKRQSVAFWCNPISGHATLYWYQQILGQGPKLLIQFQNNGVVDDSQLPKDRFSAERLKGVDSTLKIQPAKLEDSAVYLCASSQTGQGGNTIYFGEGSWLTVV.

The chain carries TRBV5-1 and TRBJ1-5, with TRBD1 matching 8 bases. CDR3 length equals 18 residues. The V gene's germline CDR1 is SGHRS and CDR2 YFSETQ. The V segment lost 5 bases and the J segment 0 bases; nucleotides outside the gene matches: 13. The CDR3 nucleotides read TGCGCCAGCAGGCCACCGGGACAGGACCGTTATAGCAATCAGCCCCAGCATTTT. Translated: CASRPPGQDRYSNQPQHF.

The V gene is TRBV28, the J gene TRBJ1-3; no clear D. The V and J ends lost 4 bases and 1 base respectively, with 11 bases between them. The CDR3 loop spans 15 amino acids. The germline gives CDR1 MDHEN, CDR2 SYDVKM. Here the CDR3 reads CASSYRGGSGNTIYF. CDR3 coding DNA: TGTGCCAGCAGTTACCGGGGAGGGTCTGGAAACACCATATATTTT.

The V and J genes are TRBV27 and TRBJ2-3; 8 bases are a match to TRBD1. This CDR3 is built from 16 residues. Germline CDR1 and CDR2: MNHEY and SMNVEV (reference sequence). With V trimmed by 2 bases and J by 5 bases, 9 bases remained unmatched. CDR3 in DNA: TGTGCCAGCAGTTTAAGTAGACAGGGGCGTAAAGATACGCAGTATTTT. This translates into CASSLSRQGRKDTQYF.

The genes are TRBV7-2 and TRBJ1-1, with D uncertain. Between the trimmed V and J ends, which lost 0 bases and 0 bases, there was a span of 5 bases. The germline CDR1 and CDR2 sequences are SGHTA and FQGNSA. The CDR3 extends over 14 amino acids. In nucleotides, the CDR3 is TGTGCCAGCAGCTTAGCGGCAGTGAACACTGAAGCTTTCTTT. It yields the protein CASSLAAVNTEAFF.

The chain has TRBV28 and TRBJ2-5; 7 bases fit TRBD2. V dropped 6 bases and J dropped 3; count of bases not matched to a gene: 10. The CDR3 has 15 residues. The germline gives CDR1 MDHEN, CDR2 SYDVKM. The CDR3 reads CASSQLAPREETQYF. The CDR3 coding sequence is TGTGCCAGCAGCCAACTAGCGCCACGGGAAGAGACCCAGTACTTC.

V is TRBV25-1 and J is TRBJ2-3; TRBD2 aligns across 7 bases. V shed 3 bases and J 4 bases; nucleotides not matched to a gene: 13. The CDR3 contains 17 residues. Germline V gives CDR1 MGHDK, CDR2 SYGVNS. CDR3 amino acids: CASSEFFTSEVADTQYF. In DNA form, the CDR3 reads TGTGCCAGCAGTGAGTTCTTTACTAGCGAGGTGGCAGATACGCAGTATTTT.

This chain links TRBV28 with TRBJ1-4, with D maybe TRBD1 (6 bases). Germline-derived CDR1 and CDR2 are MDHEN and SYDVKM. The CDR3 sequence is 16 residues long. V was pared by 4 bases and J by 0 bases, with 12 bases between. This chain's CDR3 is CASSSTGGATNEKLFF. CDR3 in DNA: TGTGCCAGCAGTTCCACTGGGGGCGCAACTAATGAAAAACTGTTTTTT. Combining the CDR3 with reference TRBV28 and TRBJ1-4 gives the whole variable domain DVKVTQSSRYLVKRTGEKVFLECVQDMDHENMFWYRQDPGLGLRLIYFSYDVKMKEKGDIPEGYSVSREKKERFSLILESASTNQTSMYLCASSSTGGATNEKLFFGSGTQLSVL.

V usage is TRBV5-1 and J usage is TRBJ1-3; 11 nucleotides match TRBD1. Germline V gene lookup returns CDR1 SGHRS and CDR2 YFSETQ. The CDR3 length is 13 residues. V shed 4 bases, J shed 8 bases, and the junction held 2 bases outside the gene matches. The CDR3 DNA follows: TGCGCCAGCAGCCTGGGACAGGGGGACACCATATATTTT. Translation: CASSLGQGDTIYF.

This clone was seen just once. The chain uses TRBV7-9 and TRBJ2-3; no reliable D call. CDR3 length equals 14 residues. CDR1 is SEHNR and CDR2 is FQNEAQ in the germline V gene (reference sequence). V gave up 2 bases and J gave up 1 base, with 7 bases separating them. DNA of the CDR3: TGTGCCAGCAGCTTACAAACTGGCACAGATACGCAGTATTTT. Protein: CASSLQTGTDTQYF.